The 32 T cell receptor beta chains in this list originate from one sample, sequenced in a study of control samples from healthy donors and cancer patients. TCRdb's copy holds only in-frame clones and misses some; the assay was immunoSEQ multiplex PCR. This table has roughly 100,000 clones, roughly 90% appearing once. Material: blood. The receptors come from a man aged 25-45 years in good health.

The chain combines TRBV10-3 with TRBJ2-2; 8 positions agree with TRBD2. Germline lookup yields CDR1 ENHRY and CDR2 SYGVKD. The V gene end was trimmed by 3 bases and the J gene end by 4 bases; junction bases not matched to a gene: 10. The CDR3 is 17 amino acids. CDR3 sequence (DNA): TGTGCCATCAGTGACCTAGCGGGCAGACGTGGCACCGGGGAGCTGTTTTTT. This sequence encodes CAISDLAGRRGTGELFF.

With respect to this clone: At one boundary the junction diverges from the germline segment, which might be a read error. The chain links TRBV2 to TRBJ1-4; perhaps TRBD1 as D (5 bases). Germline-derived CDR1 and CDR2 are SNHLY and FYNNEI. The CDR3 spans 15 residues. The CDR3: CASSEGRGNGEKLFF. In nucleotides, the CDR3 is TGTGCCAGCAGCGAAGGGCGGGGCAACGGTGAAAAACTGTTTTTT.

The genes are TRBV24-1 and TRBJ2-3; D assignment may be TRBD1 or TRBD2 (6 bases each). Trimming left V 3 bases short and J 6 bases short, with 12 bases between. Germline CDR1 KGHDR, CDR2 SFDVKD. The length of the CDR3 is 14 residues. The CDR3 spells CATSDRGQYDTQYF. CDR3 DNA: TGTGCCACCAGTGATCGGGGGCAGTATGATACGCAGTATTTT.

The chain joins TRBV7-8 to TRBJ1-6; D not resolved. Germline-derived CDR1 and CDR2 are SGHVS and FQNEAQ. The V and J ends lost 1 base and 6 bases respectively, with 10 bases between them. CDR3 length: 15 amino acids. The CDR3 spells CASSLVSSTNSPLHF. The CDR3 coding sequence is TGTGCCAGCAGCTTAGTTTCCAGTACTAATTCACCCCTCCACTTT.

V gene TRBV5-6 combines with J gene TRBJ2-2; no reliable D call. There are 13 residues in the CDR3. V was cut by 1 base and J by 3 bases, with 4 bases left in between. Per the germline V gene, CDR1 is SGHDT and CDR2 is YYEEEE. Here the CDR3 reads CASSLQHTGELFF. CDR3 nucleotide sequence: TGTGCCAGCAGCTTGCAGCACACCGGGGAGCTGTTTTTT.

The gene calls are TRBV5-8 and TRBJ2-4, with D perhaps matching TRBD1 or TRBD2 (5 bases each). The ends were cut back, 0 bases at V and 2 bases at J, with 12 bases in the middle. Germline loops: CDR1 SGHTS, CDR2 YDEGEE. The CDR3 length is 16 residues. CDR3 amino acids: CASSLVGTGTKNIQYF. In nucleotides, the CDR3 is TGTGCCAGCAGCTTGGTAGGGACGGGGACCAAAAACATTCAGTACTTC.

The rearrangement uses TRBV5-1 and TRBJ2-7; D is perhaps TRBD1 or TRBD2 (5 bases each). V was pared by 5 bases and J by 5 bases, with 17 bases between. The CDR3 is made up of 14 amino acids. Germline V gene lookup returns CDR1 SGHRS and CDR2 YFSETQ. CDR3 region: CASRGEPYEDEQYF. Here the CDR3 DNA reads TGCGCCAGCAGGGGGGAGCCTTATGAGGACGAGCAGTACTTC.

The rearrangement uses TRBV5-4 and TRBJ2-7; tentatively, D is TRBD2 (5 bases). Germline CDR1 is SGHNT and CDR2 is YYREEE (reference sequence). This CDR3 comprises 14 residues. Trimming left V 2 bases short and J 2 bases short, with 11 bases between. CDR3 loop: CASSFGLAAYEQYF. The CDR3 coding sequence is TGTGCCAGCAGCTTTGGTCTAGCTGCCTACGAGCAGTACTTC. The whole variable domain, filled in from reference TRBV5-4 and TRBJ2-7, reads ETGVTQSPTHLIKTRGQQVTLRCSSQSGHNTVSWYQQALGQGPQFIFQYYREEENGRGNFPPRFSGLQFPNYSSELNVNALELDDSALYLCASSFGLAAYEQYFGPGTRLTVT.

This chain links TRBV11-2 with TRBJ2-1, with 11 bases lining up with TRBD2. The V gene end was trimmed by 1 base and the J gene end by 7 bases; junction bases not matched to a gene: 9. This CDR3 spans 17 amino acids. The germline V gene has CDR1 SGHAT and CDR2 FQNNGV. Here the CDR3 reads CASSLVTSGVVGNEQFF. CDR3 DNA sequence: TGTGCCAGCAGCTTAGTGACTAGCGGGGTCGTAGGAAATGAGCAGTTCTTC.

The chain recombines TRBV27 with TRBJ2-6; 7 bases fit TRBD1. Germline lookup yields CDR1 MNHEY and CDR2 SMNVEV (reference sequence). Germline trimming cut 5 bases from V and 2 bases from J; bases unmatched to any gene: 6. The CDR3 sequence is 16 residues long. CDR3 residues: CASSKQGDPGANVLTF. CDR3 sequence (DNA): TGTGCCAGCAGTAAGCAGGGGGACCCTGGGGCCAACGTCCTGACTTTC.

V usage is TRBV7-3 and J usage is TRBJ1-2, with a weak D call TRBD1 (6 bases). V lost 3 bases and J 3 bases, leaving 8 bases between the germline ends. This CDR3 contains 13 residues. CDR1 and CDR2 (germline): SGHTA, FQGTGA. CDR3 DNA sequence: TGTGCCAGCAGCTTGGGGGCCGACTATGGCTACACCTTC. This sequence encodes CASSLGADYGYTF.

The chain employs TRBV7-8 and TRBJ2-5; 15 bases align to TRBD2. The V gene end was trimmed by 4 bases and the J gene end by 7 bases; junction bases not matched to a gene: 13. CDR1 and CDR2 from the germline V gene are SGHVS and FQNEAQ. The CDR3 is made up of 18 amino acids. In DNA form, the CDR3 reads TGTGCCAGCAGCTCCACTCCCGGACTAGCGGGGGGGCCGGGGACCCAGTACTTC. The encoded protein is CASSSTPGLAGGPGTQYF. Using reference TRBV7-8 and TRBJ2-5 for the parts outside the CDR3, the full variable domain is GAGVSQSPRYKVAKRGQDVALRCDPISGHVSLFWYQQALGQGPEFLTYFQNEAQLDKSGLPSDRFFAERPEGSVSTLKIQRTQQEDSAVYLCASSSTPGLAGGPGTQYFGPGTRLLVL.

The genes are TRBV19 and TRBJ1-6; 8 bases agree with TRBD1. Germline trimming cut 5 bases from V and 9 bases from J; bases unmatched to any gene: 15. The CDR3 loop spans 17 amino acids. The germline gives CDR1 LNHDA, CDR2 SQIVND (reference sequence). The CDR3 DNA follows: TGTGCCAGTAGTTCGTCCCGGGACAGGTCGGGAGGTTCACCCCTCCACTTT. Its protein product is CASSSSRDRSGGSPLHF.

The chain recombines TRBV30 with TRBJ1-2; D unclear. The CDR3 extends over 17 amino acids. V lost 0 bases, J lost 2 bases, and 19 bases lay in between. The germline V gene encodes CDR1 GTSNPN and CDR2 SVGIG (reference sequence). Written as DNA, the CDR3 is TGTGCCTGGAGTGTCCGGGGAACTTATCAGTCCAACTATGGCTACACCTTC. The encoded protein is CAWSVRGTYQSNYGYTF.

The rearrangement links TRBV11-2 to TRBJ1-6; 7 nucleotides align to TRBD1. Germline V gives CDR1 SGHAT, CDR2 FQNNGV. Trimming at V came to 0 bases and at J to 7 bases, leaving 3 bases not matched to a gene. The CDR3 sequence is 15 residues long. The CDR3 is CASSLDPGQNSPLHF. CDR3 sequence (DNA): TGTGCCAGCAGCTTAGACCCGGGACAGAATTCACCCCTCCACTTT.

This rearrangement joins TRBV5-1 to TRBJ2-7; 8 positions agree with TRBD2. The V and J ends lost 0 bases and 2 bases, in that order; junction bases with no gene match: 10. Per the germline V gene, CDR1 is SGHRS and CDR2 is YFSETQ. The length of the CDR3 is 17 residues. CDR3: CASSLAGSGIATYEQYF. CDR3 bases: TGCGCCAGCAGCTTGGCCGGTAGCGGGATTGCGACCTACGAGCAGTACTTC.

The V gene is TRBV11-2, the J gene TRBJ2-1; 10 nucleotides line up with TRBD2. The germline CDR1 and CDR2 sequences are SGHAT and FQNNGV. There are 14 residues in the CDR3. V trimming: 3 bases; J trimming: 12 bases; junction bases outside the gene matches: 8. CDR3 sequence reads: CASSLEREGRRQFF. For the CDR3, the DNA is TGTGCCAGCAGCTTGGAGCGGGAGGGCCGTCGGCAGTTCTTC.

In DNA, the CDR3 is TGTGCCAGCAGCGGCCGGGACAGGGGTAATCACAATGAGCAGTTCTTC. Translation: CASSGRDRGNHNEQFF. The chain employs TRBV7-9 and TRBJ2-1; TRBD1 agrees at 10 bases. J gave up 5 bases and V 5 bases, and 9 bases lay outside the gene matches. Germline lookup yields CDR1 SEHNR and CDR2 FQNEAQ (reference sequence). CDR3 length equals 16 residues.

The chain uses TRBV5-4 and TRBJ2-1; 8 nucleotides match TRBD1. This CDR3 comprises 16 residues. J lost 4 bases, V lost 1 base, and 7 bases had no gene match. The germline gives CDR1 SGHNT, CDR2 YYREEE (reference sequence). For the CDR3, the DNA is TGTGCCAGCAGCTTGATCGAGACAGGGGCATACAATGAGCAGTTCTTC. Translation: CASSLIETGAYNEQFF.

This rearrangement joins TRBV10-3 to TRBJ1-1, with a weak D call TRBD1 (6 bases). Germline CDR1 ENHRY, CDR2 SYGVKD. V was trimmed by 4 bases and J by 1 base, leaving 13 bases between them. This CDR3 contains 15 residues. The CDR3 DNA is TGTGCCATCAGTGTGGCCCGGACAGCGAACACTGAAGCTTTCTTT. Encoded protein: CAISVARTANTEAFF.

The rearrangement joins TRBV13 to TRBJ1-5; D remains ambiguous. The CDR3 consists of 13 residues. The V gene lost 4 bases and the J gene lost 6 bases, with 10 bases spanning the gap. Germline CDR1 PRHDT, CDR2 FYEKMQ (reference sequence). CDR3 loop: CASSSSSSQPQHF. CDR3 nucleotides: TGTGCCAGCAGCTCCTCATCGAGTCAGCCCCAGCATTTT.

The chain combines TRBV19 with TRBJ2-7, with D perhaps TRBD2 (6 bases). V was clipped by 1 base and J by 0 bases, with 7 bases between them. CDR1 and CDR2 (germline): LNHDA, SQIVND (reference sequence). The CDR3 is 14 residues long. The CDR3 sequence is CASSIAGVSYEQYF. CDR3 DNA: TGTGCCAGTAGTATAGCGGGGGTCTCCTACGAGCAGTACTTC.

This clone was observed a few times. V and J are TRBV12-3 or TRBV12-4 and TRBJ2-1, with 8 nucleotides matching TRBD2. This CDR3 has 13 residues. The trim removed 3 bases at V and 7 bases at J, leaving 2 bases unmatched. CDR3 nucleotide sequence: TGTGCCAGCAGTTTTACTAGCGGAAATGAGCAGTTCTTC. It encodes CASSFTSGNEQFF.

The chain combines TRBV28 with TRBJ1-5, with 9 bases fitting TRBD1. Germline CDR1 is MDHEN and CDR2 is SYDVKM. The length of the CDR3 is 15 residues. V was clipped by 5 bases and J by 7 bases; unmatched bases: 9. The CDR3 nucleotides read TGTGCCAGCAGTGTAGTGGGACAGGGAGACCAGCCCCAGCATTTT. Translating gives CASSVVGQGDQPQHF.

The chain uses TRBV2 and TRBJ1-4, with D possibly TRBD1 on 5 matching bases. The better agreement between TRBJ2-2 and the DNA end casts doubt on the J call. This CDR3 is 12 amino acids long. The germline gives CDR1 SNHLY, CDR2 FYNNEI. CDR3 residues: CASSYSGRELFF. For the CDR3, the DNA is TGTGCCAGCAGTTACTCAGGGAGGGAGCTGTTTTTT.

The V and J genes are TRBV9 and TRBJ1-1; no definite D call. Trimming left V 2 bases short and J 0 bases short, with 14 bases between. This CDR3 is 16 amino acids long. The germline CDR1 and CDR2 sequences are SGDLS and YYNGEE. The CDR3 protein is CASSVVGSPMNTEAFF. CDR3 DNA: TGTGCCAGCAGCGTCGTGGGCTCACCCATGAACACTGAAGCTTTCTTT.

The chain joins TRBV7-9 to TRBJ2-4, with no clear D. The CDR3 length is 13 residues. Deletions cut 4 bases from V and 2 bases from J, with 6 bases between. CDR1 SEHNR and CDR2 FQNEAQ come from the germline V gene (reference sequence). In DNA, the CDR3 is TGTGCCAGCAGCTCGTATCCCAAAAACATTCAGTACTTC. Translating gives CASSSYPKNIQYF.

Only a few counts were recorded for this clone. This chain links TRBV11-3 with TRBJ2-1, with 10 positions matching TRBD2. After removal of 0 bases from V and 4 bases from J, the junction contained 3 bases not matched to a gene. The germline V gene has CDR1 SGHNT and CDR2 YENEEA. The CDR3 is 16 amino acids. CDR3 coding DNA: TGTGCCAGCAGCTTAGAGGGGACTAGCGTTTACAATGAGCAGTTCTTC. This codes for CASSLEGTSVYNEQFF.

This chain uses TRBV6-1 with TRBJ1-1; TRBD1 matches at 7 bases. V lost 2 bases and J lost 4; bases outside the gene matches: 10. The CDR3 loop spans 16 amino acids. CDR1 and CDR2 (germline): MNHNS, SASEGT. The CDR3 sequence: CASSERRARDSTEAFF. CDR3 DNA: TGTGCCAGCAGTGAACGACGAGCTAGGGACAGCACTGAAGCTTTCTTT.

The rearrangement uses TRBV27 and TRBJ2-5; 7 bases agree with TRBD2. Trimming at V came to 8 bases and at J to 3 bases, leaving 6 bases not matched to a gene. Germline values: CDR1 MNHEY, CDR2 SMNVEV (reference sequence). CDR3 length: 13 residues. CDR3: CASRASGEETQYF. CDR3 bases: TGTGCCAGCCGGGCTAGCGGTGAAGAGACCCAGTACTTC.

The rearrangement uses TRBV18 and TRBJ1-1; D unclear. V was clipped by 2 bases and J by 1 base, with 11 bases between them. Looked up from germline, CDR1 is KGHSH and CDR2 is LQKENI. This CDR3 spans 15 amino acids. For the CDR3, the DNA is TGTGCCAGCTCACCAAGCAACCACAAGAACACTGAAGCTTTCTTT. Amino acids: CASSPSNHKNTEAFF.

CDR3 coding DNA: TGTGCCAGCAGCCCGACGCGGGAGTCGCAGTATTTT. It yields the protein CASSPTRESQYF. The V gene is TRBV5-5, the J gene TRBJ2-3; 7 bases fit TRBD2. CDR1 and CDR2 from the germline V gene are SGHKS and YYEKEE (reference sequence). V lost 4 bases to trimming and J lost 10 bases; unmatched junction nucleotides: 6. The CDR3 length is 12 residues.